This T cell receptor beta chain originates from a study of blood T cell repertoires in COVID-19. Looking at the study overall: Some COVID-19 samples were acute and others convalescent; all came from the United States, Italy and Spain.

Authors' data handling: Reference gene primer amplification yielded estimated nucleated cell counts. Sequencing was performed with immunoSEQ multiplex PCR; in TCRdb, only in-frame clones are kept and a portion is missing. The V and J calls and clone size are taken from that table; D and trimming were inferred from the DNA. The table shows some 510,000 clones, with approximately 87% occurring only once. Resolution of symptoms, clearance, or two negative PCRs was present in recovered Cohort 3 donors. This clone has only a few counts. With V trimmed by 5 bases and J by 6 bases, 10 bases remained unmatched. The CDR3 spans 15 residues. CDR1 is SGHNT, CDR2 YENEEA, per germline.

Sequencing was performed on PBMCs or T cells enriched from blood (not recorded which). This sequence joins TRBV11-3 and TRBJ2-7, with TRBD2 matching 10 bases. This clonotype was sampled from a woman aged 40 to 50 who had recovered from COVID-19. The CDR3: CASSPPGLARAEQYF. Here the CDR3 DNA reads TGTGCCAGCAGCCCACCGGGACTAGCGAGGGCCGAGCAGTACTTC. Supplemented by reference TRBV11-3 and TRBJ2-7, the full variable domain reads EAGVVQSPRYKIIEKKQPVAFWCNPISGHNTLYWYLQNLGQGPELLIRYENEEAVDDSQLPKDRFSAERLKGVDSTLKIQPAELGDSAVYLCASSPPGLARAEQYFGPGTRLTVT.